The sequence of this T cell receptor (beta chain) was determined in a study of shared clonotypes between healthy human individuals. Study results and caveats: The naive CD4 repertoires of a few donors were compared, and roughly 5% of clonotypes were shared. The study found lower generation probabilities in non-shared clonotypes than in those shared by all four donors.

In regard to this clone: Its antigen is still unknown.

Germline CDR1 and CDR2: SGHRS and YFSETQ. The V gene end was trimmed by 1 base and the J gene end by 6 bases; junction bases not matched to a gene: 4. The CDR3 contains 15 residues. Several immunoSEQ plates held equal portions of the genomic DNA taken from each subset. Some clones are missing from TCRdb's copy, which holds only in-frame ones; the method was immunoSEQ multiplex PCR. The table includes about 380,000 clones, 96% detected once. The chain links TRBV5-1 to TRBJ2-2; 9 nucleotides match TRBD2. The sequencing sample was made of memory CD8+ T cells sorted from blood. Subset noted: CD45RO+ cells pooled with CCR7-negative TemRA cells. The receptor was isolated from a man younger than 40 in good health. CDR3 coding DNA: TGCGCCAGCAGCTTGACTAGCGGGTCCCCCGGGGAGCTGTTTTTT. It yields the protein CASSLTSGSPGELFF.